This T cell receptor (beta chain) stems from a study of shared T cell receptors in the human thymus. The protocol was immunoSEQ multiplex PCR, while the TCRdb copy is restricted to in-frame clones and leaves out a portion. The sample records 630,000 or so clones, 80% to 90% being singletons. The V and J ends lost 5 bases and 1 base respectively, with 17 bases between them. Germline CDR1 is LGHNA and CDR2 is YNFKEQ. The CDR3 runs to 17 residues. This sample was shared with a second study, whose subject was human thymus T cells. That source adds: Each of the donors was a healthy Finnish infant who was undergoing open corrective cardiac surgery for congenital heart defects. Resections that were taken during corrective heart surgery supplied the thymus tissue. Thymic repertoires of unrelated individuals were reported in related research to overlap highly.

This sequence originates from a boy in the first two years of life with a congenital heart defect. The V and J genes are TRBV4-2 and TRBJ2-2; D perhaps matches TRBD1 (5 bases). The material sequenced was thymocytes. CDR3 sequence reads: CASSGKGANKNTGELFF. DNA for the CDR3: TGTGCCAGCAGCGGAAAAGGGGCCAATAAGAACACCGGGGAGCTGTTTTTT.